This TCR beta chain stems from a study of CD4+ T cells in melanoma. The germline gives CDR1 SGHDN, CDR2 FVKESK. The length of the CDR3 is 16 residues. J lost 4 bases, V lost 3 bases, and 9 bases had no gene match. Findings and limits, study-wide: Neoantigen-specific CD4+ T cells in melanoma reportedly had diverse differentiation states. CD8+ T cell, macrophage and B cell function reportedly correlated with neoantigen-specific CD4+ T cells.

Details on this clone: Its antigen is currently unknown.

Libraries were prepared by immunoSEQ multiplex PCR; TCRdb keeps only in-frame clonotypes and omits some of them. The table includes about 110,000 clones, 92% detected once. The sample comprised peripheral blood. The rearrangement joins TRBV14 to TRBJ2-1; TRBD2 matches at 7 bases. The receptor was derived from a human donor with melanoma. The DNA for the CDR3 is TGTGCCAGCAGCCAGCACTTAGCGGGTTCTTACAATGAGCAGTTCTTC. It yields the protein CASSQHLAGSYNEQFF.